The text below deals with one T cell receptor beta chain. Its antigen is still unknown. Both 60 Vbeta primers and 13 Jbeta primers went into the PCR. Clones were sequenced by immunoSEQ multiplex PCR, and TCRdb holds only the in-frame ones, with some missing. Seen in this sample are about 130,000 clones; the ten most common clones hold 1.5% to 2%. The source of the sample is a study of cytomegalovirus exposure and HLA in healthy donors. Findings of the study overall: Within an earlier analysis, most TCR beta V segments proved productive either about 90% or about 30% of the time. By a later analysis, the bulk of CMV-associated TCR beta chains appeared HLA-restricted. There were a few CMV-associated chains whose specificity for CMV antigens was confirmed in vitro. The study carried out a later analysis of TCR beta sequences. It associated about 15,000 of them with specific HLA alleles at a false discovery rate of 0.05.

The TCR originated in a man aged 18 to 30 in good health and CMV-seronegative. Material: PBMCs.

This chain's CDR3 is CASRAPQVETQYF. The CDR3 bases are TGTGCCAGCAGGGCCCCCCAGGTCGAGACCCAGTACTTC. The chain carries TRBV2 and TRBJ2-5; no clear D gene. CDR1 and CDR2 (germline): SNHLY, FYNNEI. The CDR3 loop spans 13 amino acids. Trimming left V 6 bases short and J 5 bases short, with 13 bases between.